This T cell receptor (beta chain) was captured by sequencing in a study of shared clonotypes between healthy human individuals. Adults of Caucasian background living in Nashville, Tennessee made up all donors. This CDR3 region has 12 residues. Trimming left V 4 bases short and J 5 bases short, with 10 bases between. CDR1 and CDR2 from the germline V gene are SGDLS and YYNGEE. TCRdb's table, derived via immunoSEQ multiplex PCR, lists solely in-frame clones and lacks some. The sample carries 450,000 to 500,000 clones, 81% recorded once. Ten or more counts support this clone. Sequencing was carried out using PBMCs. The genes are TRBV9 and TRBJ2-7; weak D call: TRBD1 (5 bases). The clonotype was recovered from a woman aged 40 to 50 in good health. Some clones in this sample may be carry-over from other donors' samples. The CDR3 sequence: CASSSQGHEQYF. In DNA, the CDR3 is TGTGCCAGCAGCTCTCAGGGTCACGAGCAGTACTTC. Complete variable domain (other parts from reference TRBV9 and TRBJ2-7): DSGVTQTPKHLITATGQRVTLRCSPRSGDLSVYWYQQSLDQGLQFLIQYYNGEERAKGNILERFSAQQFPDLHSELNLSSLELGDSALYFCASSSQGHEQYFGPGTRLTVT.